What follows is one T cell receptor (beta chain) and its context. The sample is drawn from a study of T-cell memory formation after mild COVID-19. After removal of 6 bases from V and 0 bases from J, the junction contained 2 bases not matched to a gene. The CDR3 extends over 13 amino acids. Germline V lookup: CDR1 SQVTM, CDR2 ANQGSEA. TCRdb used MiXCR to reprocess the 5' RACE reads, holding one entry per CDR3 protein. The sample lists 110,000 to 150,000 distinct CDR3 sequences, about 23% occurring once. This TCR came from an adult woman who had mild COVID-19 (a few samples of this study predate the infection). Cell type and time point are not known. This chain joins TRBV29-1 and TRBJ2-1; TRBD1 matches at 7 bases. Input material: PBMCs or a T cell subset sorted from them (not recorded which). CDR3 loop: CSVGQDSYNEQFF. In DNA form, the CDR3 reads TGCAGCGTCGGACAGGACTCCTACAATGAGCAGTTCTTC.